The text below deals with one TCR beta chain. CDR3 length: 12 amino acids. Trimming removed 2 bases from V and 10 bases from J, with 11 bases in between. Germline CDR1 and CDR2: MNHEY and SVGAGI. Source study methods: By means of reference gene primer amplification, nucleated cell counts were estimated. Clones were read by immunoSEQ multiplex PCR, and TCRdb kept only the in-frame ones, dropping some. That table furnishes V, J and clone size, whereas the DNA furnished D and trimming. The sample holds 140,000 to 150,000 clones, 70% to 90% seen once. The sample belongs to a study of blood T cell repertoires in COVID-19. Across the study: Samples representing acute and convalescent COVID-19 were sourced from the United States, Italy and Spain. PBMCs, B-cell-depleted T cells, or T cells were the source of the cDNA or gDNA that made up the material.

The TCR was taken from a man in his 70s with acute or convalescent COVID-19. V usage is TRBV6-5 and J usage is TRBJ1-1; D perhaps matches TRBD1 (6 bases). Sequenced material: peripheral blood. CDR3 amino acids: CASSYLRGRAFF. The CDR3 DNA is TGTGCCAGCAGTTACCTCAGGGGTAGAGCTTTCTTT.